The 32 T cell receptor beta chains below were found in one sample sequenced in a study of sequential checkpoint blockade in melanoma. Method: immunoSEQ multiplex PCR; TCRdb's copy keeps in-frame clones and lacks some. The sample holds fewer than 2,500 clones, approximately 16% seen once. Noted treatment: randomized to nivolumab then ipilimumab (arm A) or the reverse (arm B). The specimen was tumor tissue (inferred from file names), collected from a patient given nivolumab and ipilimumab in sequence. These receptors all come from a human donor with melanoma.

In its sample, this clone is large (0.1 to 1%). The chain couples TRBV28 to TRBJ1-2; perhaps TRBD1 as D (5 bases). Germline-derived CDR1 and CDR2 are MDHEN and SYDVKM. The CDR3 sequence is 14 residues long. V was shortened by 2 bases and J by 4 bases, with 11 bases between the two germline ends. The CDR3 loop is CASSLGTLLYGYTF. CDR3 coding DNA: TGTGCCAGCAGTTTAGGGACTCTCCTCTATGGCTACACCTTC.

By sample share, this clone is large. The V and J genes are TRBV11-3 and TRBJ2-1; 8 positions match TRBD2. Germline V gene lookup returns CDR1 SGHNT and CDR2 YENEEA. After removal of 5 bases from V and 5 bases from J, the junction contained 11 bases not matched to a gene. The CDR3 covers 16 residues. CDR3 DNA sequence: TGTGCCAGCAGCGCACTAGCGGTACCTGATAACAATGAGCAGTTCTTC. Translating gives CASSALAVPDNNEQFF. Based on the CDR3 plus reference TRBV11-3 and TRBJ2-1, the full variable domain is EAGVVQSPRYKIIEKKQPVAFWCNPISGHNTLYWYLQNLGQGPELLIRYENEEAVDDSQLPKDRFSAERLKGVDSTLKIQPAELGDSAVYLCASSALAVPDNNEQFFGPGTRLTVL.

This clone is labeled medium-sized. This chain connects TRBV23-1 to TRBJ2-2; 7 nucleotides line up with TRBD2. TRBV23-1 is reported as an ORF; its role is uncertain. The CDR3 spans 14 residues. V shed 6 bases, J shed 6 bases, and the junction held 7 bases outside the gene matches. The CDR3 coding sequence is TGCGCCAGCAGCCATGGGACTATCTCCGGGGAGCTGTTTTTT. It yields the protein CASSHGTISGELFF.

This clone appeared a few times. V and J are TRBV6-8 and TRBJ2-5, with a weak D call TRBD1 (6 bases). The CDR3 runs to 16 residues. Germline loops: CDR1 MNHGY, CDR2 SAAAGT. Trimming removed 6 bases at V and 4 bases at J, with 21 bases between. DNA for the CDR3: TGTGCCAGCAGCCGTTCAAACGGACAAGGGGGAGAGACCCAGTACTTC. The encoded protein is CASSRSNGQGGETQYF.

This clone was observed a few times. J is TRBJ2-7 and V is TRBV6-8; TRBD1 matches at 11 bases. With V trimmed by 10 bases and J by 6 bases, 17 bases remained unmatched. CDR3 size: 16 residues. Germline CDR1 is MNHGY and CDR2 is SAAAGT. The CDR3 DNA follows: TGTGCCATCACCTCTAATTCCGGGACAGGGGGTTTCGAGCAGTACTTC. This translates into CAITSNSGTGGFEQYF.

This chain uses TRBV14 with TRBJ1-4; D ambiguous. V lost 0 bases, J lost 0 bases, and 8 bases lay in between. The germline CDR1 and CDR2 sequences are SGHDN and FVKESK. This CDR3 has 16 residues. CDR3 nucleotides: TGTGCCAGCAGCCAAGAGAAACGGACAACTAATGAAAAACTGTTTTTT. Its translation is CASSQEKRTTNEKLFF.

This clone was observed many times. V is TRBV11-3 and J is TRBJ2-5; 11 bases align to TRBD1. The V and J ends lost 4 bases and 5 bases, in that order; junction bases with no gene match: 6. The CDR3 is 15 residues long. Germline CDR1 is SGHNT and CDR2 is YENEEA. DNA of the CDR3: TGTGCCAGCAGCTCGAGGACAGGGGGCGCGGAGACCCAGTACTTC. Translated: CASSSRTGGAETQYF.

By proportion, this clone is medium-sized. The chain couples TRBV11-3 to TRBJ2-2; a weak D match, TRBD1 (5 bases). Germline CDR1 reads SGHNT; CDR2 reads YENEEA. The V end was cut by 3 bases, the J end by 7 bases, with 12 bases between. This CDR3 comprises 14 residues. CDR3 amino acids: CASSFQGWGGELFF. The CDR3 region has the DNA TGTGCCAGCAGCTTTCAGGGCTGGGGCGGGGAGCTGTTTTTT. The full variable domain, its missing parts supplied by reference TRBV11-3 and TRBJ2-2, is EAGVVQSPRYKIIEKKQPVAFWCNPISGHNTLYWYLQNLGQGPELLIRYENEEAVDDSQLPKDRFSAERLKGVDSTLKIQPAELGDSAVYLCASSFQGWGGELFFGEGSRLTVL.

Only a few counts were recorded for this clone. The chain has TRBV15 and TRBJ1-1; D uncertain. V gave up 1 base and J gave up 4 bases, with 16 bases separating them. The germline CDR1 and CDR2 sequences are LNHNV and YYDKDF (reference sequence). The CDR3 contains 16 residues. The DNA for the CDR3 is TGTGCCACCAGCAGAGGGTTCGGGCCCGGGGTCACTGAAGCTTTCTTT. Its protein is CATSRGFGPGVTEAFF. The full variable domain, in which reference TRBV15 and TRBJ1-1 provide the parts outside the CDR3, is DAMVIQNPRYQVTQFGKPVTLSCSQTLNHNVMYWYQQKSSQAPKLLFHYYDKDFNNEADTPDNFQSRRPNTSFCFLDIRSPGLGDTAMYLCATSRGFGPGVTEAFFGQGTRLTVV.

This clone showed up just a few times. The chain has TRBV9 and TRBJ2-7; weak D call: TRBD1 (6 bases). CDR1 is SGDLS, CDR2 YYNGEE, per germline. With 8 bases removed from V and 7 bases from J, the gap between germline ends came to 19 bases. The CDR3 totals 13 residues. CDR3 protein: CASLNAQGQEQYV. The DNA of the CDR3 is TGTGCCAGTTTGAACGCACAGGGTCAAGAGCAGTACGTC.

This clone was seen only a few times. The chain employs TRBV29-1 and TRBJ2-1, with TRBD1 matching over 8 bases. The CDR3 has 13 amino acids. V gave up 6 bases and J gave up 6 bases; unmatched junction bases: 7. Per germline, CDR1 SQVTM and CDR2 ANQGSEA. The CDR3 here is CSVAGTGTNEQFF. CDR3 nucleotide sequence: TGCAGCGTAGCCGGGACAGGCACCAATGAGCAGTTCTTC.

The chain joins TRBV18 to TRBJ2-4; 9 bases fit TRBD2. The junction had 7 bases not matched to a gene; V was cut back by 1 base and J by 6 bases. The germline V gene has CDR1 KGHSH and CDR2 LQKENI. The CDR3 totals 16 residues. In DNA, the CDR3 is TGTGCCAGCTCACCACAGGGAGCAGCGGGGGGAAACATTCAGTACTTC. This codes for CASSPQGAAGGNIQYF.

By share, this clone counts as medium-sized (0.01 to 0.1%). V and J are TRBV11-3 and TRBJ2-7; D is perhaps TRBD2 (5 bases). The germline V gene has CDR1 SGHNT and CDR2 YENEEA. Trimming took off 3 bases at V and 0 bases at J, with 9 bases between the two ends. The CDR3 has 14 amino acids. This chain's CDR3 is CASSLDFASYEQYV. For the CDR3, the DNA is TGTGCCAGCAGCTTGGACTTCGCCTCCTACGAGCAGTACGTC.

This chain connects TRBV28 to TRBJ2-7; 8 bases align to TRBD2. Germline V gene sequence: CDR1 MDHEN, CDR2 SYDVKM. This CDR3 is built from 15 residues. J lost 0 bases, V lost 2 bases, and 3 bases had no gene match. In nucleotides, the CDR3 is TGTGCCAGCAGTTTACCGGGGGGGCCCTCCTACGAGCAGTACGTC. Protein sequence: CASSLPGGPSYEQYV.

This clone has only a few counts. V gene TRBV19 combines with J gene TRBJ2-1; 7 nucleotides align to TRBD1. This CDR3 region has 13 residues. Germline V lookup: CDR1 LNHDA, CDR2 SQIVND (reference sequence). V was clipped by 5 bases and J by 6 bases; unmatched bases: 4. CDR3 sequence reads: CASSAGQVNEQFF. CDR3 bases: TGTGCCAGTAGTGCTGGACAGGTCAATGAGCAGTTCTTC.

The gene calls are TRBV11-3 and TRBJ1-3; TRBD1 might be the D (5 bases). There are 18 residues in the CDR3. V lost 4 bases and J 4 bases, leaving 23 bases between the germline ends. Germline-derived CDR1 and CDR2 are SGHNT and YENEEA. As DNA, the CDR3 is TGTGCCAGCAGCTCGGGAACGGCAAACAGGCGAAGGGGAAACACCATATATTTT. It is translated as CASSSGTANRRRGNTIYF. Full variable domain (rest looked up from reference TRBV11-3 and TRBJ1-3): EAGVVQSPRYKIIEKKQPVAFWCNPISGHNTLYWYLQNLGQGPELLIRYENEEAVDDSQLPKDRFSAERLKGVDSTLKIQPAELGDSAVYLCASSSGTANRRRGNTIYFGEGSWLTVV.

This clone is large. V and J are TRBV19 and TRBJ1-2, with 9 bases lining up with TRBD1. From germline, CDR1 is LNHDA and CDR2 SQIVND (reference sequence). With 9 bases clipped from V and 6 bases from J, the junction kept 8 bases outside the gene matches. The CDR3 consists of 13 residues. The CDR3 DNA reads as TGTGCCAGCTCGGGACAGGGTCTGCATGGCTACACCTTC. It codes for CASSGQGLHGYTF.

This chain links TRBV6-8 with TRBJ2-2; D gene uncertain. V gave up 4 bases and J gave up 1 base, with 10 bases separating them. Germline V gene sequence: CDR1 MNHGY, CDR2 SAAAGT. CDR3 length equals 15 residues. CDR3 region: CASSLLNRNTGELFF. As DNA, the CDR3 is TGTGCCAGCAGTTTACTAAATAGGAACACCGGGGAGCTGTTTTTT.

There are a few counts of this clone. The CDR3 coding sequence is TGTGCCAGCAGGGAACGGACAGGGACCGGGGAGCTGTTTTTT. Amino acid sequence: CASRERTGTGELFF. J is TRBJ2-2 and V is TRBV11-3; 8 nucleotides agree with TRBD1. The CDR3 runs 14 residues. Germline V CDR1 and CDR2: SGHNT, YENEEA. The ends lost 6 bases at V and 5 bases at J; junction bases unmatched: 5.

By proportion, this clone is medium-sized. This chain connects TRBV9 to TRBJ1-4; a weak D match, TRBD1 (5 bases). CDR3 size: 15 residues. V shed 0 bases and J shed 8 bases, with 14 bases lying between them. Germline CDR1 reads SGDLS; CDR2 reads YYNGEE. The CDR3 nucleotides read TGTGCCAGCAGCGTAGGGGGAAGGTCAGGGGAAAAACTGTTTTTT. Translated, it gives CASSVGGRSGEKLFF.

This clone was seen ten or more times. V usage is TRBV9 and J usage is TRBJ2-5; D is possibly TRBD1 (6 bases). Germline CDR1 reads SGDLS; CDR2 reads YYNGEE. The ends were cut back, 4 bases at V and 4 bases at J, with 17 bases in the middle. This CDR3 has 15 residues. The CDR3 loop reads CASSPSGRGSETQYF. DNA of the CDR3: TGTGCCAGCAGCCCAAGTGGCAGGGGTTCAGAGACCCAGTACTTC.

This sequence joins TRBV6-8 and TRBJ2-6, with no clear D. The V and J ends lost 7 bases and 4 bases respectively, with 8 bases between them. CDR1 is MNHGY, CDR2 SAAAGT, per germline. The CDR3 consists of 13 residues. The CDR3 region has the DNA TGTGCCAGCATGAGCTCCGGGGCCAACGTCCTGACTTTC. Residues: CASMSSGANVLTF.

V is TRBV19 and J is TRBJ1-2, with D perhaps matching TRBD1 (6 bases). CDR3 length: 12 residues. The germline gives CDR1 LNHDA, CDR2 SQIVND (reference sequence). V lost 7 bases and J 7 bases, leaving 13 bases between the germline ends. CDR3 loop: CASTGDMFGYTF. The CDR3 DNA follows: TGTGCCAGTACAGGGGATATGTTTGGCTACACCTTC.

The chain recombines TRBV5-1 with TRBJ2-2; D unclear. This CDR3 region has 17 residues. Germline V gene lookup returns CDR1 SGHRS and CDR2 YFSETQ. V was cut by 4 bases and J by 4 bases, with 20 bases left in between. CDR3 sequence reads: CASSRTAGDLSTGELFF. CDR3 sequence (DNA): TGCGCCAGCAGCAGAACGGCCGGAGACCTTAGCACCGGGGAGCTGTTTTTT.

The rearrangement links TRBV7-1 to TRBJ1-6; 8 bases match TRBD1. TRBV7-1 is given ORF status, its function remaining uncertain. This CDR3 contains 13 residues. The V gene end was trimmed by 3 bases and the J gene end by 10 bases; junction bases not matched to a gene: 2. The CDR3: CASSSTGDSPLHF. The CDR3, as DNA: TGTGCCAGCAGCTCGACAGGGGACTCACCCCTCCACTTT.

The V call is TRBV23-1, the J call TRBJ1-5; 8 nucleotides line up with TRBD1. TRBV23-1 is placed among ORFs of uncertain function. V lost 8 bases, J lost 3 bases, and 12 bases stayed unmatched. The CDR3 has 16 residues. The CDR3 spells CASGGTWTGNNQPQHF. CDR3 in DNA: TGCGCCAGCGGGGGAACTTGGACAGGGAACAATCAGCCCCAGCATTTT.

The V gene is TRBV19, the J gene TRBJ1-1; D is uncertain. Trimming took 5 bases from V and 0 from J, leaving 13 bases between them. CDR3 length: 15 residues. Germline V gene data show CDR1 as LNHDA and CDR2 as SQIVND (reference sequence). CDR3 in DNA: TGTGCCAGTAGTGCCGCCTTTCTGGTGAACACTGAAGCTTTCTTT. Its translation is CASSAAFLVNTEAFF. The whole variable domain, filled in from reference TRBV19 and TRBJ1-1, reads DGGITQSPKYLFRKEGQNVTLSCEQNLNHDAMYWYRQDPGQGLRLIYYSQIVNDFQKGDIAEGYSVSREKKESFPLTVTSAQKNPTAFYLCASSAAFLVNTEAFFGQGTRLTVV.

This clone was counted only a few times. V gene TRBV11-3 combines with J gene TRBJ2-3, with a tentative D call TRBD1 (5 bases). Germline V lookup: CDR1 SGHNT, CDR2 YENEEA. The CDR3 runs to 14 residues. V was clipped by 2 bases and J by 4 bases, with 10 bases between them. This CDR3 reads CASSLSRVADTQYF. CDR3 nucleotide sequence: TGTGCCAGCAGCTTATCCAGGGTCGCAGATACGCAGTATTTT. The full variable domain, its missing parts supplied by reference TRBV11-3 and TRBJ2-3, is EAGVVQSPRYKIIEKKQPVAFWCNPISGHNTLYWYLQNLGQGPELLIRYENEEAVDDSQLPKDRFSAERLKGVDSTLKIQPAELGDSAVYLCASSLSRVADTQYFGPGTRLTVL.

This clone has just a few counts. This chain uses TRBV10-3 with TRBJ1-6; TRBD1 agrees at 7 bases. The CDR3 is 16 residues long. The junction had 9 bases not matched to a gene; V was cut back by 2 bases and J by 8 bases. Germline V CDR1 and CDR2: ENHRY, SYGVKD. DNA for the CDR3: TGTGCCATCAGTGAGGGTTTCGGCAGGGGGGATTCACCCCTCCACTTT. Protein sequence: CAISEGFGRGDSPLHF.

The chain has TRBV19 and TRBJ2-6; D is ambiguous. The CDR3 is 15 residues long. V was pared by 3 bases and J by 2 bases, with 8 bases between. Germline V gene lookup returns CDR1 LNHDA and CDR2 SQIVND (reference sequence). CDR3 nucleotide sequence: TGTGCCAGTAGTATTGCGGCGGCTGGGGCCAACGTCCTGACTTTC. It codes for CASSIAAAGANVLTF.

V is TRBV15 and J is TRBJ1-5, with D possibly being TRBD1 (6 bases). This CDR3 spans 16 amino acids. Between the trimmed V and J ends, which lost 0 bases and 0 bases, there was a span of 9 bases. Germline lookup yields CDR1 LNHNV and CDR2 YYDKDF (reference sequence). For the CDR3, the DNA is TGTGCCACCAGCAGAGATAACAGGGCTAGCAATCAGCCCCAGCATTTT. Protein product: CATSRDNRASNQPQHF.

This sequence joins TRBV7-4 and TRBJ1-1; D not resolved. The V and J ends lost 4 bases and 5 bases respectively, with 11 bases between them. The germline gives CDR1 SGHVT, CDR2 SQSDAQ. The CDR3 consists of 13 residues. The chain's CDR3 is CASSWVGTTEAFF. CDR3 sequence (DNA): TGTGCCAGCAGCTGGGTGGGAACAACTGAAGCTTTCTTT. The full variable domain, rest sourced from reference TRBV7-4 and TRBJ1-1, is GAGVSQSPRYKVAKRGRDVALRCDSISGHVTLYWYRQTLGQGSEVLTYSQSDAQRDKSGRPSGRFSAERPERSVSTLKIQRTEQGDSAVYLCASSWVGTTEAFFGQGTRLTVV.